The rows below give T cell receptor beta chains drawn from one sample of a study of blood T cell repertoires in COVID-19. Profiled with immunoSEQ multiplex PCR; TCRdb holds only in-frame clones, not every one. The table includes a few hundred thousand clones, roughly 85% detected once. The sequenced material came from peripheral blood. These receptors were collected from a woman aged 18-30 years with acute or convalescent COVID-19. CDR3s include the opening cysteine and the closing phenylalanine or tryptophan. Fields, in order: V gene, J gene, clone size, CDR3 length, D gene, CDR3 DNA, CDR3 protein. A D gene is named only where the DNA matches it firmly. Size is stated for part of the rows, as once, few or many counts, or as a class when the clone is expanded.

>TRBV28|TRBJ2-1|once|12|.
TGTGCCAGCAGTATAGGGGGGGTTGAGCAGTTCTTC
CASSIGGVEQFF
>TRBV6-5|TRBJ1-5|.|13|.
TGTGCCAGCAACGGGTTCGCCAATCAGCCCCAGCATTTT
CASNGFANQPQHF
>TRBV28|TRBJ1-2|.|13|.
TGTGCTAGCGGGGAGGTTCCTAACTATGGCTACACCTTC
CASGEVPNYGYTF
>TRBV5-1|TRBJ2-1|.|15|TRBD2
TGCGCCAGCAGCCGGGAGGGAGGCGCCTACAATGAGCAGTTCTTC
CASSREGGAYNEQFF
>TRBV20-1|TRBJ1-1|.|10|.
TGCAGGGAGTGGGTTGCTGAAGCTTTCTTT
CREWVAEAFF
>TRBV2|TRBJ1-1|.|13|TRBD1
TGTGCCAGCACCGGGTCAGGGGGCACTGAAGCTTTCTTT
CASTGSGGTEAFF
>TRBV19|TRBJ1-5|.|15|TRBD1
TGTGCCAGTAGTGTCTGGACAGGCGGCAATCAGCCCCAGCATTTT
CASSVWTGGNQPQHF
>TRBV6-1|TRBJ2-7|once|13|.
TGTGCCAGCAGTAACGACAGGCTCCACGAGCAGTACTTC
CASSNDRLHEQYF
>TRBV29-1|TRBJ1-2|.|17|.
TGCAGCGTTGAAGATCTTTTGACTGAACAAGCTAACTATGGCTACACCTTC
CSVEDLLTEQANYGYTF
>TRBV9|TRBJ2-7|once|16|TRBD1
TGTGCCAGCAGCGTAGAGACAGGGATAAAAATCTACGAGCAGTACTTC
CASSVETGIKIYEQYF
>TRBV20-1|TRBJ1-2|.|11|.
TGCAGTGCAAGGGGGATCTATGGCTACACCTTC
CSARGIYGYTF
>TRBV6-2/TRBV6-3|TRBJ1-1|.|15|TRBD1
TGTGCCAGCAGTTACCAGGGGGTGGGGAACACTGAAGCTTTCTTT
CASSYQGVGNTEAFF
>TRBV2|TRBJ1-2|.|17|.
TGTGCCAGCAGTATCCCAGGGGCCTCTCCTATCTTCTATGGCTACACCTTC
CASSIPGASPIFYGYTF
>TRBV5-1|TRBJ1-1|.|15|.
TGCGCCAGCCAAAGGGAGGGGTTGGGGAACACTGAAGCTTTCTTT
CASQREGLGNTEAFF
>TRBV30|TRBJ2-1|.|12|.
TGTGCCTGGAGTACCCAGAACAATGAGCAGTTCTTC
CAWSTQNNEQFF
>TRBV28|TRBJ2-3|.|16|.
TGTGCCAGCAGCCCCCTAGTTGTTCTCAGCACAGATACGCAGTATTTT
CASSPLVVLSTDTQYF
>TRBV5-1|TRBJ2-3|.|14|.
TGCGCCAGCAGCTTAGACCAGGCCACAGATACGCAGTATTTT
CASSLDQATDTQYF
>TRBV24-1|TRBJ2-3|.|16|TRBD2
TGTGCCACCAGTGATTTACCAACTAGCGGGAGCCATACGCAGTATTTT
CATSDLPTSGSHTQYF
>TRBV19|TRBJ2-2|.|14|.
TGTGCCAGTAGTACAGGGGTGAACACCGGGGAGCTGTTTTTT
CASSTGVNTGELFF
>TRBV3-1/TRBV3-2|TRBJ2-5|.|17|TRBD2
TGTGCCAGCAGCCAAGAGGCGGCTAGCGGGTATCAAGAGACCCAGTACTTC
CASSQEAASGYQETQYF
>TRBV5-1|TRBJ2-2|.|14|.
TGCGCCAGCAGCTATTCCCAGGGCACCGGGGAGCTGTTTTTT
CASSYSQGTGELFF
>TRBV6-4|TRBJ2-1|.|18|TRBD1
TGTGCCAGCAGTGACGGAGGCAGCGGGACAGGGGCCTACAATGAGCAGTTCTTC
CASSDGGSGTGAYNEQFF
>TRBV6-2/TRBV6-3|TRBJ2-2|.|14|.
TGTGCCAGCAGTTATGAAGCGACCACCGGGGAGCTGTTTTTT
CASSYEATTGELFF
>TRBV30|TRBJ1-1|.|13|.
TGTGCCTGGAGTGTACGGGGGAACACTGAAGCTTTCTTT
CAWSVRGNTEAFF
>TRBV5-1|TRBJ1-2|.|15|.
TGCGCCAGCAGCTTGCAGTCCCCCAGGGACTATGGCTACACCTTC
CASSLQSPRDYGYTF
>TRBV5-1|TRBJ2-3|.|12|.
TGCGCCAGCACAATTCCAGGAGATACGCAGTATTTT
CASTIPGDTQYF
>TRBV3-1/TRBV3-2|TRBJ1-6|few|15|.
TGTGCCAGCAGCCAAGACTCAACGGGTATTTCACCCCTCCACTTT
CASSQDSTGISPLHF
>TRBV9|TRBJ2-2|.|14|.
TGTGCCAGCAGCGTTGGCCAGTACACCGGGGAGCTGTTTTTT
CASSVGQYTGELFF
>TRBV6-5|TRBJ2-6|.|14|.
TGTGCCAGCAAACTAGCAACGGGGGCCAACGTCCTGACTTTC
CASKLATGANVLTF
>TRBV2|TRBJ1-1|.|15|.
TGTGCCAGCAGAGGCCACACAGGGATAAACACTGAAGCTTTCTTT
CASRGHTGINTEAFF
>TRBV6-5|TRBJ1-2|.|15|TRBD1
TGTGCCAGCAGAGCCCCGGGACAGACCAACTATGGCTACACCTTC
CASRAPGQTNYGYTF
>TRBV6-5|TRBJ1-4|.|15|.
TGTGCCAGCAGCACCTACGGGGAGGGAATTGAAAAACTGTTTTTT
CASSTYGEGIEKLFF
>TRBV28|TRBJ1-2|.|12|.
TGTGCCAGCAGTTTAGATAGAAGAGGCTACACCTTC
CASSLDRRGYTF
>TRBV13|TRBJ2-1|once|18|.
TGTGCCAGCAGACTAGCAAAGAGGGACCGGGACAGACCTTTTGAGCAGTTCTTC
CASRLAKRDRDRPFEQFF
>TRBV6-2/TRBV6-3|TRBJ2-5|once|11|.
TGTGCCAGCAGCTTACAAGAGACCCAGTACTTC
CASSLQETQYF
>TRBV9|TRBJ2-2|.|15|TRBD1
TGTGCCAGCAGCGTAGGGACAGGGGGCGGCGGGGAGCTGTTTTTT
CASSVGTGGGGELFF
>TRBV28|TRBJ2-5|once|17|TRBD2
TGTGCCAGCAGTCCCGGCGGGCTAGCGGGGTCCCAAGAGACCCAGTACTTC
CASSPGGLAGSQETQYF